Reported below is one TCR beta chain. The antigen is unknown. Additional DNA sequences in this sample encode the identical CDR3. The data were taken from a study of shared clonotypes between healthy human individuals. About the research overall: The people who gave samples were a couple of women and a few men aged 18 to 49.

The naive CD8 subset, CD45RO-negative cells positively selected for CCR7, excluded terminally differentiated effector memory CD45RA+ cells. Germline values: CDR1 SEHNR, CDR2 FQNEAQ (reference sequence). CDR3 length equals 12 residues. Trimming stripped 2 bases from V and 3 bases from J, with 2 bases between. Study results and caveats: Larger richness was generally estimated for naive than memory subsets.

Assay used: immunoSEQ multiplex PCR; TCRdb lists only in-frame clones, some missing. The sample consists of around 2,000,000 clones, 85% to 95% of them appearing once. The source material was naive CD8+ T cells sorted from blood. V usage is TRBV7-9 and J usage is TRBJ1-5; D is unclear. The receptor's source is a young man in good health. Written as DNA, the CDR3 is TGTGCCAGCAGCTTAACCAATCAGCCCCAGCATTTT. Translation gives CASSLTNQPQHF.